The sequence of this T cell receptor (beta chain) was determined in a study of cytomegalovirus exposure and HLA in healthy donors. About the study: Findings of an earlier analysis included more than 90 million unique TCR beta sequences from some 200 million T cells.

Concerning this clone itself: The antigen is unknown.

V was clipped by 4 bases and J by 4 bases, with 16 bases between them. CDR1 is MNHEY, CDR2 SMNVEV, per germline (reference sequence). The CDR3 spans 15 residues. 60 Vbeta and 13 Jbeta primers were used in PCR. Libraries were prepared by immunoSEQ multiplex PCR; TCRdb keeps only in-frame clonotypes and omits some of them. The sample shows around 270,000 clones, over 70% of them seen only once. General study results and limits: For most subjects, TCR beta sequences were reported to predict HLA-A and HLA-B alleles with accuracy. Most TCR sequences showed up rarely, but some public TCRs showed up in many donors.

The clonotype originates from a girl aged 2-15 years in good health and CMV-seronegative. The chain couples TRBV27 to TRBJ1-1, with a weak D call TRBD1 (6 bases). Sequencing used PBMCs. The CDR3 nucleotides read TGTGCCAGCAGTTGGCAGGGGAAAAGTAGCACTGAAGCTTTCTTT. Its protein is CASSWQGKSSTEAFF.